Following are 23 T cell receptor beta chains from one sample sequenced in a study of blood T cell repertoires in COVID-19. Sequenced by immunoSEQ multiplex PCR; TCRdb stores in-frame clones only, minus some. The sample lists tens of thousands of clones, roughly 91% occurring once. Sequencing was done on a sample of peripheral blood. The receptors were gathered from a woman aged 50 to 65 in a cohort sampled during active COVID-19.

This chain joins TRBV5-1 and TRBJ2-2; TRBD2 matches 8 bases. Germline lookup yields CDR1 SGHRS and CDR2 YFSETQ. Trimming cost V 4 bases and J 3 bases; bases outside gene matches: 5. The CDR3 extends over 15 amino acids. The CDR3, as DNA: TGCGCCAGCAGCGGGAAAGCGGGAGACACCGGGGAGCTGTTTTTT. Its translation: CASSGKAGDTGELFF.

V gene TRBV7-9 combines with J gene TRBJ2-1; a weak D match, TRBD1 (5 bases). CDR1 SEHNR and CDR2 FQNEAQ come from the germline V gene (reference sequence). The CDR3 is made up of 15 amino acids. Trimming stripped 1 base from V and 4 bases from J, with 11 bases between. The CDR3 loop is CASSLDRSTYNEQFF. In DNA form, the CDR3 reads TGTGCCAGCAGCTTAGACAGGTCCACTTACAATGAGCAGTTCTTC.

The chain links TRBV28 to TRBJ2-5, with TRBD1 matching over 7 bases. The junction had 4 bases not matched to a gene; V was cut back by 2 bases and J by 1 base. This CDR3 contains 15 residues. Germline V gives CDR1 MDHEN, CDR2 SYDVKM. In DNA, the CDR3 is TGTGCCAGCAGTTTACCGACAGGGACCCAAGAGACCCAGTACTTC. Protein sequence: CASSLPTGTQETQYF.

The gene calls are TRBV5-4 and TRBJ2-7; 7 bases are a match to TRBD1. After removal of 3 bases from V and 4 bases from J, the junction contained 7 bases not matched to a gene. Looked up from germline, CDR1 is SGHNT and CDR2 is YYREEE (reference sequence). This CDR3 region has 14 residues. CDR3 residues: CASSWGRQGYEQYF. The DNA for the CDR3 is TGTGCCAGCAGCTGGGGGCGACAGGGTTACGAGCAGTACTTC.

This chain connects TRBV5-1 to TRBJ2-5; 7 nucleotides line up with TRBD2. Germline V gives CDR1 SGHRS, CDR2 YFSETQ. V shed 0 bases and J 5 bases; nucleotides not matched to a gene: 7. This CDR3 comprises 15 residues. In nucleotides, the CDR3 is TGCGCCAGCAGCTTGGAAGGCGGGAGCAGTGAGACCCAGTACTTC. As protein: CASSLEGGSSETQYF.

The rearrangement joins TRBV14 to TRBJ1-2; D is unresolved. Trimming shortened V by 1 base and J by 8 bases, and 14 bases separated the two germline ends. There are 14 residues in the CDR3. In germline, CDR1 is SGHDN, CDR2 FVKESK. The CDR3 nucleotides are TGTGCCAGCAGCCAAGCTCCCTCAGGTTTAGGCTACACCTTC. Encoded protein: CASSQAPSGLGYTF.

The V gene is TRBV28, the J gene TRBJ1-4, with D uncertain. Trimming took off 2 bases at V and 0 bases at J, with 13 bases between the two ends. The germline CDR1 and CDR2 sequences are MDHEN and SYDVKM. CDR3 length: 17 amino acids. The CDR3 sequence is CASSLPPGSSTNEKLFF. In DNA, the CDR3 is TGTGCCAGCAGTTTACCCCCGGGGAGTTCAACTAATGAAAAACTGTTTTTT.

CDR3 nucleotide sequence: TGTGCCACCAGTGATCGTCTAGCGGGAGGGAGCTCCTACAATGAGCAGTTCTTC. Amino acid sequence: CATSDRLAGGSSYNEQFF. The V gene is TRBV24-1, the J gene TRBJ2-1; 12 positions match TRBD2. Germline lookup yields CDR1 KGHDR and CDR2 SFDVKD. The V and J ends lost 3 bases and 0 bases, in that order; junction bases with no gene match: 5. This CDR3 region has 18 residues.

The chain uses TRBV15 and TRBJ2-3; tentatively, D is TRBD1 (5 bases). There are 13 residues in the CDR3. Germline-derived CDR1 and CDR2 are LNHNV and YYDKDF (reference sequence). Trimming cost V 0 bases and J 6 bases, with 7 bases left between them. This CDR3 is CATSRDRVDTQYF. The CDR3 DNA reads TGTGCCACCAGCAGAGACAGGGTGGATACGCAGTATTTT.

This clone appeared once. The chain has TRBV5-1 and TRBJ2-2, with D possibly matching TRBD2 (5 bases). V dropped 4 bases and J dropped 4 bases, with 17 bases sitting between them. The CDR3 has 16 residues. Germline CDR1 and CDR2: SGHRS and YFSETQ. The CDR3: CASSPSEGVITGELFF. The CDR3 DNA sequence: TGCGCCAGCAGCCCAAGTGAGGGAGTGATCACCGGGGAGCTGTTTTTT.

This chain links TRBV9 with TRBJ2-3; a weak D match, TRBD2 (6 bases). From germline, CDR1 is SGDLS and CDR2 YYNGEE. V lost 0 bases and J 2 bases, leaving 10 bases between the germline ends. The CDR3 spans 15 residues. The CDR3 DNA is TGTGCCAGCAGCGTAGCCCGGGACTTCACAGATACGCAGTATTTT. Amino acids: CASSVARDFTDTQYF.

The gene calls are TRBV9 and TRBJ2-1; D is possibly TRBD2 (6 bases). Germline-derived CDR1 and CDR2 are SGDLS and YYNGEE. The ends were cut back, 0 bases at V and 4 bases at J, with 14 bases in the middle. The CDR3 covers 16 residues. This CDR3 is CASSVATGVRYNEQFF. The CDR3 coding sequence is TGTGCCAGCAGCGTAGCTACGGGGGTGCGGTACAATGAGCAGTTCTTC. Supplemented by reference TRBV9 and TRBJ2-1, the full variable domain reads DSGVTQTPKHLITATGQRVTLRCSPRSGDLSVYWYQQSLDQGLQFLIQYYNGEERAKGNILERFSAQQFPDLHSELNLSSLELGDSALYFCASSVATGVRYNEQFFGPGTRLTVL.

The rearrangement joins TRBV6-5 to TRBJ1-4; 9 bases fit TRBD1. V was clipped by 7 bases and J by 7 bases; unmatched bases: 7. Germline-derived CDR1 and CDR2 are MNHEY and SVGAGI. The CDR3 sequence is 14 residues long. The CDR3 bases are TGTGCCAGCAAAAGGACAGGGGTTTCTGAAAAACTGTTTTTT. Its protein product is CASKRTGVSEKLFF.

About this clone itself: Relative to the germline gene, one junction end is altered; a read error may explain this. The genes are TRBV7-7 and TRBJ2-5, with D maybe TRBD2 (6 bases). Germline V gene sequence: CDR1 SSHAT, CDR2 FNYEAQ (reference sequence). The CDR3 loop spans 15 amino acids. Here the CDR3 DNA reads TGTGCTAGCAGCTTAGGCGGTCAGGGAGGAGAGACCCAGTACTTC. As protein: CASSLGGQGGETQYF. The full variable domain, completed using reference TRBV7-7 and TRBJ2-5, is GAGVSQSPRYKVTKRGQDVTLRCDPISSHATLYWYQQALGQGPEFLTYFNYEAQPDKSGLPSDRFSAERPEGSISTLTIQRTEQRDSAMYRCASSLGGQGGETQYFGPGTRLLVL.

The chain carries TRBV18 and TRBJ2-2; perhaps TRBD1 as D (6 bases). Germline lookup yields CDR1 KGHSH and CDR2 LQKENI. The CDR3 covers 16 residues. Trimming removed 3 bases at V and 0 bases at J, with 11 bases between. CDR3 residues: CASSPMTGSNTGELFF. DNA for the CDR3: TGTGCCAGCTCACCTATGACAGGTTCGAACACCGGGGAGCTGTTTTTT.

The rearrangement uses TRBV5-1 and TRBJ2-7, with a tentative D call TRBD2 (5 bases). The germline V gene has CDR1 SGHRS and CDR2 YFSETQ. CDR3 size: 16 residues. V was pared by 0 bases and J by 3 bases, with 16 bases between. As DNA, the CDR3 is TGCGCCAGCAGCTTGGGAGTGTCTAGCTCCGACTACGAGCAGTACTTC. Translation gives CASSLGVSSSDYEQYF.

The chain joins TRBV28 to TRBJ2-5; tentative D call: TRBD2 (5 bases). CDR1 and CDR2 (germline): MDHEN, SYDVKM. V lost 6 bases and J 8 bases, leaving 13 bases between the germline ends. The CDR3 totals 12 residues. The CDR3 protein is CASSSDRDTQYF. The DNA of the CDR3 is TGTGCCAGCAGCTCGGACCGGGATACCCAGTACTTC.

The chain employs TRBV24-1 and TRBJ2-7; TRBD1 agrees at 9 bases. Germline V gene sequence: CDR1 KGHDR, CDR2 SFDVKD. The CDR3 extends over 15 amino acids. With V trimmed by 5 bases and J by 1 base, 5 bases remained unmatched. Written as DNA, the CDR3 is TGTGCCACCAGTGCCTCGGACAGGGGATCCTACGAGCAGTACTTC. Translating gives CATSASDRGSYEQYF.

CDR3 coding DNA: TGTGCCAGCAGCCCTGGGACTAGCGGGAGTGCCGAGCAGTTCTTC. Translating it yields CASSPGTSGSAEQFF. The rearrangement joins TRBV28 to TRBJ2-1; 14 bases fit TRBD2. The germline CDR1 and CDR2 sequences are MDHEN and SYDVKM. V was pared by 6 bases and J by 10 bases, with 8 bases of the junction left unmatched. The length of the CDR3 is 15 residues.

The chain has TRBV30 and TRBJ2-6; no reliable D call. This CDR3 has 15 amino acids. The V end lost 1 base, the J end lost 4 bases, and 11 bases lay between the germline ends. Per the germline V gene, CDR1 is GTSNPN and CDR2 is SVGIG (reference sequence). In nucleotides, the CDR3 is TGTGCCTGGAGTGGAGGCGGCTCGGGGGCCAACGTCCTGACTTTC. Its protein is CAWSGGGSGANVLTF.

This chain uses TRBV6-1 with TRBJ1-1; 10 bases are a match to TRBD1. J lost 3 bases, V lost 6 bases, and 7 bases had no gene match. CDR1 is MNHNS and CDR2 is SASEGT in the germline V gene. CDR3 length: 15 residues. In DNA, the CDR3 is TGTGCCAGCAGCCTTCGGACAGGGGGTTACACTGAAGCTTTCTTT. It yields the protein CASSLRTGGYTEAFF.

The chain uses TRBV2 and TRBJ2-5; 9 bases map to TRBD2. The germline V gene has CDR1 SNHLY and CDR2 FYNNEI. The CDR3 covers 15 residues. The V segment lost 5 bases and the J segment 1 base; nucleotides outside the gene matches: 5. The CDR3 protein is CASSLAGTRQETQYF. The CDR3 nucleotides read TGTGCCAGCAGTCTAGCGGGAACCCGCCAAGAGACCCAGTACTTC.

Concerning this clone: A junction end diverges from the germline sequence, so it may reflect a read error. The chain joins TRBV6-1 to TRBJ2-2; 9 nucleotides agree with TRBD1. The CDR3 covers 13 residues. The germline V gene has CDR1 MNHNS and CDR2 SASEGT. CDR3 residues: CASSEAQVNRGLF. DNA for the CDR3: TGTGCCAGCAGTGAAGCACAGGTGAACAGGGGGCTTTTT.